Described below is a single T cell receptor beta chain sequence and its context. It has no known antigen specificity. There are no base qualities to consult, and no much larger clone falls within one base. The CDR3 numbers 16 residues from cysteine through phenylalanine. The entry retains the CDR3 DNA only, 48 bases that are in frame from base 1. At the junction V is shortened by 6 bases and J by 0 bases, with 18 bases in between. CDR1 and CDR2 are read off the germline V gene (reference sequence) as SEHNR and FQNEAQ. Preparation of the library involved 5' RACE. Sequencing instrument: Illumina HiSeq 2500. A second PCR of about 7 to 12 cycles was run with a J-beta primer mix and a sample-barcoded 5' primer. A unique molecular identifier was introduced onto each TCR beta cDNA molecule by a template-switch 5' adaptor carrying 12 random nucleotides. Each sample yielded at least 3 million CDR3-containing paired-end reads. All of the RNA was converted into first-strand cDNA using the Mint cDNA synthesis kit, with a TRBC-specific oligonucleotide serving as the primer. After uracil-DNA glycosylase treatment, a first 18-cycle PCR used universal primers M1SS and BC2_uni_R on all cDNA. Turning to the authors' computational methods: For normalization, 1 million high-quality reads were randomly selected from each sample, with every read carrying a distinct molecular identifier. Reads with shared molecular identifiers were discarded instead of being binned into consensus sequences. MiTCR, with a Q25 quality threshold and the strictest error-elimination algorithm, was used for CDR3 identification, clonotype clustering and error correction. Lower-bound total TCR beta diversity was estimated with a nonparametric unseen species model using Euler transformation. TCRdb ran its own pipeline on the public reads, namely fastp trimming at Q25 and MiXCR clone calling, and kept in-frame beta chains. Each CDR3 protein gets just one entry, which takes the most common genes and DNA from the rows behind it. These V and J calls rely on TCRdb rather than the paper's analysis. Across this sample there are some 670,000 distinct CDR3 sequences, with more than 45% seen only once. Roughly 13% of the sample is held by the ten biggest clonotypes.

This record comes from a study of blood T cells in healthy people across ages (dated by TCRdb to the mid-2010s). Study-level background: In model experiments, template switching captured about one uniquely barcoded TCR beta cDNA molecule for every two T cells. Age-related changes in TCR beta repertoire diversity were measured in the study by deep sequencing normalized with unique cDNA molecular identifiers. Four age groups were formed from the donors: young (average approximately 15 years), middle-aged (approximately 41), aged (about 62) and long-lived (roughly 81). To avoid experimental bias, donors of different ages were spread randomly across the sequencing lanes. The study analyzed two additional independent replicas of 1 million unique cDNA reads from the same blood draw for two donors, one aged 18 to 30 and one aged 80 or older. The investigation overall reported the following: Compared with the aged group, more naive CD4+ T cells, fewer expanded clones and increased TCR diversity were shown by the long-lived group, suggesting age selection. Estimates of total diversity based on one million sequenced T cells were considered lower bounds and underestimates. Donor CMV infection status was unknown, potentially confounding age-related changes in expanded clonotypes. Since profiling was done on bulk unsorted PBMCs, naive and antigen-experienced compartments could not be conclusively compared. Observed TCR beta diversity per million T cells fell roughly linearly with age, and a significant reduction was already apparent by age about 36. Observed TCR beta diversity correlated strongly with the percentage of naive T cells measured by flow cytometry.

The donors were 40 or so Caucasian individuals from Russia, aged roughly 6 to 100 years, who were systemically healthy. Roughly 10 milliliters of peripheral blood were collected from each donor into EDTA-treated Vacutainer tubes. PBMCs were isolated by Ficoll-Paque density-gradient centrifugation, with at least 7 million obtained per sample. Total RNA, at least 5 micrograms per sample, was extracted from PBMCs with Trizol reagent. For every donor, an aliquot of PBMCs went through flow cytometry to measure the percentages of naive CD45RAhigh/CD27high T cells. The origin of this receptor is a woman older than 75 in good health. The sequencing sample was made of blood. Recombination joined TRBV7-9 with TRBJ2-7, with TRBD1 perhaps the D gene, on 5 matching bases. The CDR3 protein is CASSYNPGSGSYEQYF. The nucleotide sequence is TGTGCCAGCAGTTACAACCCAGGGTCGGGCTCCTACGAGCAGTACTTC.